This TCR beta chain is drawn from a study of control samples from healthy donors and cancer patients. Clones were read by immunoSEQ multiplex PCR, and TCRdb kept only the in-frame ones, dropping some. The sample carries some 100,000 clones, over 75% recorded once. This clonotype originated in a human donor in good health. The donor label of this sample is uncertain. Source material: blood.

CDR3 protein: CASSTWTGDSPLHF. As DNA, the CDR3 is TGTGCCAGCAGCACGTGGACAGGGGACTCACCCCTCCACTTT. The rearrangement joins TRBV11-1 to TRBJ1-6; 9 bases agree with TRBD1. Trimming at V came to 5 bases and at J to 10 bases, leaving 6 bases not matched to a gene. CDR3 length equals 14 residues. Per germline, CDR1 SGHAT and CDR2 FQDESV (reference sequence). Full variable domain (remainder filled in from reference TRBV11-1 and TRBJ1-6): EAEVAQSPRYKITEKSQAVAFWCDPISGHATLYWYRQILGQGPELLVQFQDESVVDDSQLPKDRFSAERLKGVDSTLKIQPAELGDSAMYLCASSTWTGDSPLHFGNGTRLTVT.